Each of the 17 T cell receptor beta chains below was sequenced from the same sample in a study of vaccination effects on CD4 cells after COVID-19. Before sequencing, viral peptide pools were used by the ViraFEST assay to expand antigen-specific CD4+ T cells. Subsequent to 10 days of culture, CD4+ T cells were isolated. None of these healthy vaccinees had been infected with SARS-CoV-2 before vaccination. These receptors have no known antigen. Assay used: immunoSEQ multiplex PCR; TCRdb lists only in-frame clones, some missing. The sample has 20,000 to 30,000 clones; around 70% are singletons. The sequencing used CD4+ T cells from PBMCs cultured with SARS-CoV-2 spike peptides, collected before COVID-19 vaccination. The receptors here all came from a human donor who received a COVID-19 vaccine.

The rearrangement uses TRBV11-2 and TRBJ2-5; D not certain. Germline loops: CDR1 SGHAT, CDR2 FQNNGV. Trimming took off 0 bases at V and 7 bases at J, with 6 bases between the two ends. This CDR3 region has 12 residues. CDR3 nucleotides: TGTGCCAGCAGCTTAGATGAGGCGACCCAGTACTTC. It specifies CASSLDEATQYF. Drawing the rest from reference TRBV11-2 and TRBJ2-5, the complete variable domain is EAGVAQSPRYKIIEKRQSVAFWCNPISGHATLYWYQQILGQGPKLLIQFQNNGVVDDSQLPKDRFSAERLKGVDSTLKIQPAKLEDSAVYLCASSLDEATQYFGPGTRLLVL.

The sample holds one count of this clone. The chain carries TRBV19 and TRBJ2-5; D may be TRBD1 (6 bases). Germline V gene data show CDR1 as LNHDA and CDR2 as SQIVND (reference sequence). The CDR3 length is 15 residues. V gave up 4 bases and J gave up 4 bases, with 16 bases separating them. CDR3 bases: TGTGCCAGTAGTACGGGACAATATATGGGAGAGACCCAGTACTTC. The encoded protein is CASSTGQYMGETQYF.

The CDR3 region is CATSRGFGWSGGGELFF. CDR3 DNA sequence: TGTGCCACCAGCAGAGGGTTTGGATGGAGTGGTGGCGGGGAGCTGTTTTTT. The genes are TRBV15 and TRBJ2-2; the D is unclear. The CDR3 has 17 residues. The V gene's germline CDR1 is LNHNV and CDR2 YYDKDF (reference sequence). The V gene lost 1 base and the J gene lost 7 bases, with 19 bases spanning the gap. Full variable domain (remainder filled in from reference TRBV15 and TRBJ2-2): DAMVIQNPRYQVTQFGKPVTLSCSQTLNHNVMYWYQQKSSQAPKLLFHYYDKDFNNEADTPDNFQSRRPNTSFCFLDIRSPGLGDTAMYLCATSRGFGWSGGGELFFGEGSRLTVL.

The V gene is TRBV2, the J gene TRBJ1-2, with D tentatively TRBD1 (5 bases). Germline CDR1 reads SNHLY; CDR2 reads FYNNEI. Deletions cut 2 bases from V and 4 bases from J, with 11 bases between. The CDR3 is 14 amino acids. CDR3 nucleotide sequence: TGTGCCAGCAGTGAACGGGCAGGGAGCTATGGCTACACCTTC. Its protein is CASSERAGSYGYTF.

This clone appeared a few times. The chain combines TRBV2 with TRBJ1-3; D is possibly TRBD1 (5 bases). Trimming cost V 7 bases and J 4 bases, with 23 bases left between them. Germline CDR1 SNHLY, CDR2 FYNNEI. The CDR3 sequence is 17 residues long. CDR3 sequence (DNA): TGTGCCAGCAATACTGGGGCCACTAGACGGGAGGGAAACACCATATATTTT. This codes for CASNTGATRREGNTIYF. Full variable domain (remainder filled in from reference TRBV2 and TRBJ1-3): EPEVTQTPSHQVTQMGQEVILRCVPISNHLYFYWYRQILGQKVEFLVSFYNNEISEKSEIFDDQFSVERPDGSNFTLKIRSTKLEDSAMYFCASNTGATRREGNTIYFGEGSWLTVV.

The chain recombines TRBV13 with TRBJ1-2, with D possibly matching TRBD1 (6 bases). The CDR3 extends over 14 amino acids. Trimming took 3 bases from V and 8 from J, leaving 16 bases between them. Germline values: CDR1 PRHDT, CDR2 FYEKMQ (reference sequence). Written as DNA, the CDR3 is TGTGCCAGCAGCTTGCCCCCAGGGGCGCAAGGCTACACCTTC. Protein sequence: CASSLPPGAQGYTF. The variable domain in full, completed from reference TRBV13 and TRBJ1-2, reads AAGVIQSPRHLIKEKRETATLKCYPIPRHDTVYWYQQGPGQDPQFLISFYEKMQSDKGSIPDRFSAQQFSDYHSELNMSSLELGDSALYFCASSLPPGAQGYTFGSGTRLTVV.

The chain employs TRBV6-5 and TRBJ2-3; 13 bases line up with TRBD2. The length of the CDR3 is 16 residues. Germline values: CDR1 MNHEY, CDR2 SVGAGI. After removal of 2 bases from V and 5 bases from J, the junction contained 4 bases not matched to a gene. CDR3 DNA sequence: TGTGCCAGCAGTTACGGAGGGACTAGCGGGGTAGATACGCAGTATTTT. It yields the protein CASSYGGTSGVDTQYF.

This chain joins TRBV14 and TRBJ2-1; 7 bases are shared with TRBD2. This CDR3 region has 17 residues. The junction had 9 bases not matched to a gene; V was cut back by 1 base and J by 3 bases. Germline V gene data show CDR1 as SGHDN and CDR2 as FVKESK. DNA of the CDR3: TGTGCCAGCAGCCAAGTGGTGCGGGCGGGGGTCTACAATGAGCAGTTCTTC. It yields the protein CASSQVVRAGVYNEQFF. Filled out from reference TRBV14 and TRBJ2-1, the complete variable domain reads EAGVTQFPSHSVIEKGQTVTLRCDPISGHDNLYWYRRVMGKEIKFLLHFVKESKQDESGMPNNRFLAERTGGTYSTLKVQPAELEDSGVYFCASSQVVRAGVYNEQFFGPGTRLTVL.

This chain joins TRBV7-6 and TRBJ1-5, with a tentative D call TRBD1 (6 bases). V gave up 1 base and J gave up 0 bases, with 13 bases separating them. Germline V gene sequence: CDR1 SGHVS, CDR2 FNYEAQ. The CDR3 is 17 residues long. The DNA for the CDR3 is TGTGCCAGCAGCTTAGGGAGACAGGAGTATAGCAATCAGCCCCAGCATTTT. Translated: CASSLGRQEYSNQPQHF.

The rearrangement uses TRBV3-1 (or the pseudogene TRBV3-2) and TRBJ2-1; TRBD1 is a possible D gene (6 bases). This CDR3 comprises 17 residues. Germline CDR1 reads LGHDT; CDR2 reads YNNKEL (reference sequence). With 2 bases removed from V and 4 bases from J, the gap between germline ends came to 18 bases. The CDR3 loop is CASSQTGWGRLYNEQFF. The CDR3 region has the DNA TGTGCCAGCAGCCAAACAGGGTGGGGGCGCTTGTACAATGAGCAGTTCTTC.

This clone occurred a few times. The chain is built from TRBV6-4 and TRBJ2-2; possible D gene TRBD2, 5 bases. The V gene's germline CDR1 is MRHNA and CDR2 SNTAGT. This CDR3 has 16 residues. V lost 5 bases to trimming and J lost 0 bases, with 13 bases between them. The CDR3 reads CASSPTERPNTGELFF. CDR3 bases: TGTGCCAGCAGTCCGACGGAGCGGCCGAACACCGGGGAGCTGTTTTTT.

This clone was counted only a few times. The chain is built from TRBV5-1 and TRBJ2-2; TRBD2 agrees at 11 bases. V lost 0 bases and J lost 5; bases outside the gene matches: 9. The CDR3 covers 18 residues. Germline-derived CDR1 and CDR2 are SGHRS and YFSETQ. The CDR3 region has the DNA TGCGCCAGCAGCTTGGAAACTAGCGGGGGATTAGGTACCGGGGAGCTGTTTTTT. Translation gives CASSLETSGGLGTGELFF.

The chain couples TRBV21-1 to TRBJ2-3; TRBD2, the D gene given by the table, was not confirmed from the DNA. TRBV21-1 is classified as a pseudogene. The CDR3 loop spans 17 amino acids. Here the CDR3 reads CANPSLWEDPGADTQYF. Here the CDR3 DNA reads TGTGCCAACCCCTCTTTGTGGGAGGACCCCGGGGCAGATACGCAGTATTTT.

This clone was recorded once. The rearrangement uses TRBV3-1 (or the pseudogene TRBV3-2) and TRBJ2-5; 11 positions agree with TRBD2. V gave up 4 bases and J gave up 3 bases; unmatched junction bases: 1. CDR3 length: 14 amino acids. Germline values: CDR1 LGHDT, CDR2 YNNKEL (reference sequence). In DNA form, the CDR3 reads TGTGCCAGCAGCCTGGGACTAGCGGAAGAGACCCAGTACTTC. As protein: CASSLGLAEETQYF.

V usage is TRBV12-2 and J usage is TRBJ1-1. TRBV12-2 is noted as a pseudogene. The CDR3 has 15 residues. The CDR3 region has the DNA TGTGCAAGTCGCTTAGCTACCCGGCCGAACACTGAAGCTTTCTTT. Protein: CASRLATRPNTEAFF.

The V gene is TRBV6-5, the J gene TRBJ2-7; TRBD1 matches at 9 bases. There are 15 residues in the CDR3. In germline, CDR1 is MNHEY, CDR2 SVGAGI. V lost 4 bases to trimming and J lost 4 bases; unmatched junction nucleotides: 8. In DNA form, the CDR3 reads TGTGCCAGCAGTTCCAGGGGACAGGGCTCGTACGAGCAGTACTTC. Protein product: CASSSRGQGSYEQYF.

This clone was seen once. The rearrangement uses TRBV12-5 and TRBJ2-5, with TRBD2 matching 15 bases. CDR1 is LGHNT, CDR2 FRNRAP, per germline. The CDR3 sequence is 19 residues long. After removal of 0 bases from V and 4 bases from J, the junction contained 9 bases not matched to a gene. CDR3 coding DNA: TGTGCTAGTGGTTTGGTACTTGGACTAGCGGGAGGGCCTCCAGAGACCCAGTACTTC. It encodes CASGLVLGLAGGPPETQYF.